These T cell receptor beta chains were read from a single sample in a study of type 1 and type 2 diabetes patients. MiXCR, applied by TCRdb to the multiplex PCR reads, yields one record per CDR3 protein. This table has about 250,000 distinct CDR3 sequences, roughly 50% appearing once. The specimen sequenced was peripheral blood mononuclear cells (PBMCs). Receptors were obtained from a man younger than 30 with type 2 diabetes. CDR3s leave out the opening cysteine and the closing phenylalanine or tryptophan.

J gene | V gene | CDR3 protein
TRBJ2-3 | TRBV20-1 | SARRTSSTDTQY
TRBJ1-5 | TRBV10-1 | ASSESRSAGSDQPQH
TRBJ2-3 | TRBV9 | ASSVAPGGYGTDTQY
TRBJ2-2 | TRBV19 | ASSSPSSGSRDGELF
TRBJ2-5 | TRBV9 | ASSVATSPGETQY
TRBJ1-5 | TRBV25-1 | ASSVGSQPQH
TRBJ1-1 | TRBV19 | ASSIGGHAEAF
TRBJ2-6 | TRBV7-8 | ASSTKPLSGANVLT
TRBJ1-1 | TRBV9 | ASSVAMNTEAF
TRBJ2-3 | TRBV12-3/TRBV12-4 | ASSPAGTTDTQY
TRBJ1-1 | TRBV7-9 | AILQGMSTEAF
TRBJ1-6 | TRBV19 | ASSHRAPDVPLH
TRBJ1-4 | TRBV7-2 | ASSLVGRATNEKLF
TRBJ2-3 | TRBV29-1 | SVGGMSRTDTQY
TRBJ1-1 | TRBV2 | ASSYSFRGEAF
TRBJ1-1 | TRBV19 | ASSVGTANTEAF
TRBJ1-2 | TRBV19 | ASSITHAGTGGNYGYT
TRBJ2-7 | TRBV4-3 | ASSPGWRDRVAYEQY
TRBJ1-2 | TRBV2 | ASSGQGESYGYT
TRBJ2-3 | TRBV9 | ASSVTISTDTQY
TRBJ1-2 | TRBV29-1 | SVERSDLRRDGYT
TRBJ2-4 | TRBV3-1 | ASSLDRGKNIQY
TRBJ2-7 | TRBV10-3 | AISEDRGGYEQY
TRBJ1-4 | TRBV19 | ASRDRGEKLF
TRBJ1-5 | TRBV12-3/TRBV12-4 | ASSKGTGTQPQH
TRBJ2-2 | TRBV28 | ATTAGLSNTGELF
TRBJ2-5 | TRBV24-1 | ATSEWTLVGETQY